The 7 T cell receptor beta chains reported below all come from one sample, sequenced in a study of blood T cell repertoires in COVID-19. Method: immunoSEQ multiplex PCR; TCRdb's copy keeps in-frame clones and lacks some. The sample lists fewer than 250,000 clones, roughly 85% occurring once. Sequenced material: PBMCs or T cells enriched from blood (not recorded which). Receptors originate from a woman aged 45 to 65 with acute COVID-19.

The rearrangement links TRBV24-1 to TRBJ2-1, with TRBD1 identical over 10 bases. Germline loops: CDR1 KGHDR, CDR2 SFDVKD. The CDR3 sequence is 13 residues long. The J segment lost 15 bases and the V segment lost 5 bases, leaving 9 bases of the junction unmatched. The CDR3 DNA reads as TGTGCCACCAGTGGGACAGGGGGAGGTGACCTGTTCTTC. As protein: CATSGTGGGDLFF.

The CDR3 here is CASSPQGAKGGYTF. The CDR3 DNA sequence: TGTGCCAGCTCACCACAGGGGGCGAAGGGTGGCTACACCTTC. The chain is built from TRBV18 and TRBJ1-2; 7 bases are shared with TRBD1. V lost 1 base, J lost 7 bases, and 6 bases stayed unmatched. Germline CDR1 reads KGHSH; CDR2 reads LQKENI. The CDR3 consists of 14 residues.

The chain links TRBV30 to TRBJ1-6, with D possibly TRBD1 on 5 matching bases. V was pared by 5 bases and J by 10 bases, with 9 bases between. The CDR3 runs 11 residues. Germline lookup yields CDR1 GTSNPN and CDR2 SVGIG (reference sequence). The CDR3 bases are TGTGCCTGGGCAGGGAACTCACCCCTCCACTTT. Its translation is CAWAGNSPLHF.

The chain couples TRBV3-1 (or the pseudogene TRBV3-2) to TRBJ2-7, with D maybe TRBD1 (5 bases). Germline V lookup: CDR1 LGHDT, CDR2 YNNKEL (reference sequence). The CDR3 runs to 16 residues. V was trimmed by 4 bases and J by 1 base, leaving 17 bases between them. For the CDR3, the DNA is TGTGCCAGCAGCCTTGTTGGACATAGCCTTTCCTACGAGCAGTACTTC. Amino acid sequence: CASSLVGHSLSYEQYF.

The chain links TRBV27 to TRBJ1-6; no firm D call. V dropped 6 bases and J dropped 3 bases, with 12 bases sitting between them. This CDR3 region has 15 residues. In germline, CDR1 is MNHEY, CDR2 SMNVEV (reference sequence). CDR3 protein: CASSPQGGYNSPLHF. CDR3 DNA sequence: TGTGCCAGCAGCCCACAAGGCGGCTATAATTCACCCCTCCACTTT.

This clone is a singleton in its sample. The chain recombines TRBV9 with TRBJ1-2; D is perhaps TRBD1 (5 bases). The CDR3 is 15 amino acids. V lost 0 bases to trimming and J lost 8 bases, with 17 bases between them. Germline loops: CDR1 SGDLS, CDR2 YYNGEE. In DNA, the CDR3 is TGTGCCAGCAGCGTAGACCCTACCGGGGGTAGAGGCTACACCTTC. Amino acid sequence: CASSVDPTGGRGYTF.

This chain joins TRBV5-1 and TRBJ2-3; 11 positions agree with TRBD2. The CDR3 consists of 15 residues. V gave up 4 bases and J gave up 6 bases; unmatched junction bases: 7. Looked up from germline, CDR1 is SGHRS and CDR2 is YFSETQ. This CDR3 reads CASSPTSGDTDTQYF. The CDR3 region has the DNA TGCGCCAGCAGCCCGACTAGCGGGGATACGGATACGCAGTATTTT. Filled out from reference TRBV5-1 and TRBJ2-3, the complete variable domain reads KAGVTQTPRYLIKTRGQQVTLSCSPISGHRSVSWYQQTPGQGLQFLFEYFSETQRNKGNFPGRFSGRQFSNSRSEMNVSTLELGDSALYLCASSPTSGDTDTQYFGPGTRLTVL.